This entry lists 10 T cell receptor beta chains sequenced from one sample in a study of cytomegalovirus exposure and HLA in healthy donors. In the PCR, 60 Vbeta and 13 Jbeta primers were used. Libraries were prepared by immunoSEQ multiplex PCR; TCRdb keeps only in-frame clonotypes and omits some of them. This repertoire shows 90,000 to 120,000 clones, roughly 88% found once; its top ten account for approximately 1.2%. Sequenced input: PBMCs. The receptors were gathered from a woman younger than 30 in good health and CMV-seronegative.

V usage is TRBV4-1 and J usage is TRBJ2-1; TRBD2 matches 10 bases. The germline V gene encodes CDR1 MGHRA and CDR2 YSYEKL. V trimming: 1 base; J trimming: 5 bases; junction bases outside the gene matches: 5. This CDR3 spans 16 amino acids. In DNA form, the CDR3 reads TGCGCCAGCAGCCAAGCTCCTAGCGGGGGCAACAATGAGCAGTTCTTC. Amino acids: CASSQAPSGGNNEQFF.

CDR3 DNA: TGTGCCAGCAGCGTAGTGGTGGGGGCGCCAGCTTTCTTT. Translated: CASSVVVGAPAFF. The chain employs TRBV9 and TRBJ1-1, with D perhaps matching TRBD1 (6 bases). The CDR3 consists of 13 residues. V was cut by 0 bases and J by 10 bases, with 13 bases left in between. Germline-derived CDR1 and CDR2 are SGDLS and YYNGEE.

J is TRBJ2-5 and V is TRBV27, with a tentative D call TRBD2 (6 bases). Germline V CDR1 and CDR2: MNHEY, SMNVEV (reference sequence). The CDR3 extends over 14 amino acids. The ends were cut back, 8 bases at V and 7 bases at J, with 20 bases in the middle. CDR3 region: CASRELSPLATQYF. CDR3 nucleotide sequence: TGTGCCAGCCGGGAGCTTTCCCCACTGGCGACCCAGTACTTC.

This clone was detected only once. This chain connects TRBV6-4 to TRBJ1-5, with D perhaps matching TRBD1 (6 bases). The germline V gene encodes CDR1 MRHNA and CDR2 SNTAGT. The CDR3 covers 15 residues. The V and J ends lost 6 bases and 0 bases respectively, with 12 bases between them. The CDR3 region is CASRGQSYSNQPQHF. CDR3 DNA: TGTGCCAGCAGAGGACAGTCTTATAGCAATCAGCCCCAGCATTTT.

The CDR3 is CASAYRGTNTGELFF. The CDR3 nucleotides are TGTGCCAGCGCCTACAGGGGAACGAACACCGGGGAGCTGTTTTTT. This chain uses TRBV5-6 with TRBJ2-2; 7 nucleotides line up with TRBD1. J lost 0 bases, V lost 7 bases, and 6 bases had no gene match. CDR3 size: 15 residues. Germline CDR1 is SGHDT and CDR2 is YYEEEE.

The chain is built from TRBV12-2 and TRBJ2-3; TRBD2, the table's D call, was not compared with the DNA. TRBV12-2 is a pseudogene segment. The CDR3 runs to 18 residues. The CDR3 DNA reads TGTGCAAGTCGCTTAGACTTAGCGGGGGGTAATAGCACAGATACGCAGTATTTT. The encoded protein is CASRLDLAGGNSTDTQYF.

The sample holds one count of this clone. The chain is built from TRBV27 and TRBJ1-6, with 8 bases identical to TRBD1. CDR3 length equals 18 residues. The V segment lost 6 bases and the J segment 4 bases; nucleotides outside the gene matches: 14. Germline V gene data show CDR1 as MNHEY and CDR2 as SMNVEV (reference sequence). The CDR3 here is CASSITSRGPSYNSPLHF. The DNA for the CDR3 is TGTGCCAGCAGCATTACCTCCAGGGGGCCCTCTTATAATTCACCCCTCCACTTT.

V and J are TRBV5-1 and TRBJ1-1, with TRBD1 matching 7 bases. The CDR3 is 14 residues long. The germline V gene encodes CDR1 SGHRS and CDR2 YFSETQ. Trimming cost V 4 bases and J 5 bases; bases outside gene matches: 8. CDR3 loop: CASSEPTGLTEAFF. CDR3 coding DNA: TGCGCCAGCAGCGAACCGACAGGGTTGACTGAAGCTTTCTTT.

The chain is built from TRBV7-9 and TRBJ2-7; TRBD1 matches at 7 bases. Trimming cost V 5 bases and J 3 bases; bases outside gene matches: 1. The length of the CDR3 is 12 residues. The germline V gene encodes CDR1 SEHNR and CDR2 FQNEAQ (reference sequence). In DNA form, the CDR3 reads TGTGCCAGCAGCCCAGGGGGCTACGAGCAGTACTTC. This encodes CASSPGGYEQYF.

This chain uses TRBV5-1 with TRBJ1-2; possible D gene TRBD1, 5 bases. The CDR3 spans 15 residues. The germline V and J ends were trimmed by 4 bases and 1 base, with 14 bases remaining between them. CDR1 SGHRS and CDR2 YFSETQ come from the germline V gene. For the CDR3, the DNA is TGCGCCAGCAGCGAAGGGGCCGCCCTTAACTATGGCTACACCTTC. Amino acid sequence: CASSEGAALNYGYTF.